This T cell receptor beta chain was sequenced in a study of shared clonotypes between healthy human individuals. As for the study in general: The plates for each donor numbered three CD4 naive, three CD4 memory, two CD8 naive and one CD8 memory.

The naive CD8 population came from CD45RO-negative cells selected for CCR7, without terminally differentiated effector memory CD45RA+ cells. Researchers divided each subset's genomic DNA evenly across several immunoSEQ plates. The assay was immunoSEQ multiplex PCR, and TCRdb's table has in-frame clones only and misses some. The sample shows under 2,000,000 clones, roughly 95% of them seen only once. Trimming removed 2 bases from V and 4 bases from J, with 8 bases in between. The germline CDR1 and CDR2 sequences are MDHEN and SYDVKM. The length of the CDR3 is 13 residues. Material: naive CD8+ T cells sorted from blood. The rearrangement uses TRBV28 and TRBJ1-2; unclear D gene. The origin of this receptor is a man between 18 and 35 years old in good health. DNA of the CDR3: TGTGCCAGCAGTTTAAGCGAGGGCTATGGCTACACCTTC. Translated: CASSLSEGYGYTF.